This TCR beta chain was observed in a study of regulatory T cells in long-lasting Graves disease. Time point indicated: newly diagnosed GD, antithyroid drugs for less than 3 months. RNA from PBMCs was the source of the TCR library. Arm-PCR of CDR3 regions with iRepertoire HTBI primers generated TCR beta libraries. TCRdb ran MiXCR on the multiplex PCR reads and lists one entry per CDR3 protein. The sample gives over 350,000 distinct CDR3 sequences, over 12% of which show up once; over 7% is in the top ten. This clonotype was seen ten or more times. The germline gives CDR1 MNHEY, CDR2 SMNVEV (reference sequence). The CDR3 extends over 14 amino acids. V trimming: 4 bases; J trimming: 8 bases; junction bases outside the gene matches: 3. The same data also went into a second study, on T cells in Graves' hyperthyroidism and ophthalmopathy.

This TCR came from a middle-aged woman with Graves disease. V is TRBV27 and J is TRBJ2-1; 12 positions match TRBD2. Here the sequenced sample was peripheral blood mononuclear cells (PBMCs), taken at new diagnosis, from a patient treated with antithyroid drugs. The CDR3 nucleotides are TGTGCCAGCAGTTCGCGACTAGCGGGAGATGAGCAGTTCTTC. This gives the protein CASSSRLAGDEQFF.